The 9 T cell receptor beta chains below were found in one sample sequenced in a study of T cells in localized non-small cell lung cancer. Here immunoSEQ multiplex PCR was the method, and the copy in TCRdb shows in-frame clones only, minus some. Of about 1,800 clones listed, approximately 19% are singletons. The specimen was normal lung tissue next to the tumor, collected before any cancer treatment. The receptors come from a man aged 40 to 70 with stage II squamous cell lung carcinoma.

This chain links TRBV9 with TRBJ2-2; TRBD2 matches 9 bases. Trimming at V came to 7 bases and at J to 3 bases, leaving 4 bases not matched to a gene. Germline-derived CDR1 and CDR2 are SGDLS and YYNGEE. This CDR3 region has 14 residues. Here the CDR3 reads CASCLAGHTGELFF. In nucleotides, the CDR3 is TGTGCCAGCTGCCTAGCGGGGCACACCGGGGAGCTGTTTTTT.

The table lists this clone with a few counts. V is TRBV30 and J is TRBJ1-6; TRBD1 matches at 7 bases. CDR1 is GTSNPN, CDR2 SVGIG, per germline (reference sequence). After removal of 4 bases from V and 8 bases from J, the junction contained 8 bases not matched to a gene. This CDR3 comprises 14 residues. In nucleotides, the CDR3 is TGTGCCTGGACCGACAGGGTTTTCGATTCACCCCTCCACTTT. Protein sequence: CAWTDRVFDSPLHF.

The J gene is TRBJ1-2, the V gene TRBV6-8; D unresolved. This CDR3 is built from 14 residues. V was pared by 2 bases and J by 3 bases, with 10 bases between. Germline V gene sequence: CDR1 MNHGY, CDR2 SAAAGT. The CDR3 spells CASSYDKSYYGYTF. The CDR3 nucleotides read TGTGCCAGCAGTTACGACAAGTCTTACTATGGCTACACCTTC.

This CDR3 is CSVGSGQSNEKLFF. CDR3 nucleotides: TGCAGCGTCGGGTCGGGACAGAGTAATGAAAAACTGTTTTTT. The rearrangement uses TRBV29-1 and TRBJ1-4, with TRBD1 matching over 7 bases. The germline V gene encodes CDR1 SQVTM and CDR2 ANQGSEA. The CDR3 consists of 14 residues. After removal of 6 bases from V and 4 bases from J, the junction contained 8 bases not matched to a gene.

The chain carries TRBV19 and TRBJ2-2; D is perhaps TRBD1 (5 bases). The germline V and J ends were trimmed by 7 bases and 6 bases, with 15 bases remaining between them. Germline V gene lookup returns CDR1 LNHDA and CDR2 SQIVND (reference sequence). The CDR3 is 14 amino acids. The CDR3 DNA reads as TGTGCCAGTAATCTCAGGGTGGACGCCGGGGAGCTGTTTTTT. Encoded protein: CASNLRVDAGELFF.

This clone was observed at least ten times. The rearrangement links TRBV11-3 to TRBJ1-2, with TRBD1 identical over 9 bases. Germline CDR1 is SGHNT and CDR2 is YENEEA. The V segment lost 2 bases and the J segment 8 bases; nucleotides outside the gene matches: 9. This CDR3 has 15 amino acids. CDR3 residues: CASSLLAGQGYGYTF. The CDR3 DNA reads TGTGCCAGCAGCTTATTAGCGGGACAGGGCTACGGCTACACCTTC.

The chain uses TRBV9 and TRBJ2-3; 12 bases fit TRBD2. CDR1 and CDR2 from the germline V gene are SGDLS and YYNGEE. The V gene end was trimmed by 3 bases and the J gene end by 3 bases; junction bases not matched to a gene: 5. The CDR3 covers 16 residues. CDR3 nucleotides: TGTGCCAGCAGCGCCCTAGCGGGAGGGCTTACAGATACGCAGTATTTT. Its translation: CASSALAGGLTDTQYF.

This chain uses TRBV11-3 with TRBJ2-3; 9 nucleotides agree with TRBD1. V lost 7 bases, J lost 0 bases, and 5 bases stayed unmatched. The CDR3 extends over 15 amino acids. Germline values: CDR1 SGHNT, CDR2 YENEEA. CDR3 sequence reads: CASTEQGASTDTQYF. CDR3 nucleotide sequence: TGTGCCAGCACGGAACAGGGGGCCAGCACAGATACGCAGTATTTT.

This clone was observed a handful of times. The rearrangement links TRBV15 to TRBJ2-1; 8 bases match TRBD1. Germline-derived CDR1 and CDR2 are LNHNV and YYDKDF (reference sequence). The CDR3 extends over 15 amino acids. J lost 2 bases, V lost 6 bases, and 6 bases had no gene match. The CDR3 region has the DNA TGTGCCACCAGTATGGACAGGGCCCCCTACAATGAGCAGTTCTTC. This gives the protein CATSMDRAPYNEQFF.